This TCR beta chain stems from a study of blood T cell repertoires in COVID-19 (dated by TCRdb to 2020 to 2021). As for the study more broadly: Samples covering the acute and convalescent phases of COVID-19 were provided by collaborators in the United States, Italy and Spain. A de-identified subject ID, COVID-19 status, age in years and sex were almost always included in the sample metadata. The samples were drawn from two sources: the first 160 participants of the ongoing ImmuneRACE study, and fewer than 1,500 subjects contributed by 6 global collaborators. The prospective study material was composed of cDNA or gDNA derived from T cells, B-cell-depleted T cells, or PBMCs. A freely available public database, intended as a resource for researchers studying the immune response to SARS-CoV-2, is where the repertoires were released. Where available, HLA class I and class II types were taken from metadata supplied by the sample provider and were not determined by assay-based typing. Deeply sampled blood TCRbeta repertoires from subjects exposed to, actively infected with, or recovered from COVID-19 were included in the dataset. Points the paper makes about the study in general: The quantity of clinical and demographic metadata differed by source and by participant and was supplied without curation.

TCRbeta CDR3 regions were amplified from genomic DNA using the immunoSEQ Assay, a bias-controlled multiplex PCR. Per the authors' processing: The number of nucleated cells in each sample was estimated by amplification of reference gene primers within the assay. To quantify the absolute abundance of each unique TCRbeta CDR3 rearrangement, sequence reads were collapsed and filtered. For each sample, productive Simpson clonality was calculated as the square root of Simpson's diversity index across productive rearrangements. TCRdb's version of the immuneACCESS table is confined to in-frame rearrangements and falls short of the full clone set. An unresolved V gene accounts for under half of the shortfall where checked; the remainder is of unknown origin. V, J and clone size were drawn from that table, and D and trimming were deduced from the DNA. The sample table records approximately 220,000 clones; about 83% of these occur just once. The ten largest clones represent about 7.4% of the sample.

The collaborating institutions used their own protocols to collect whole blood in K2EDTA tubes. For TCRbeta analysis, collaborators shipped samples in one of three forms: frozen whole blood, isolated PBMCs, or DNA extracted from either of those sample types. Of note for this clone: What antigen it recognizes has not been identified. No base quality information exists; no much larger clone differs at one position.

The CDR3 has 16 amino acids, counting the end cysteine and phenylalanine. Only the CDR3 DNA stays, 48 bases, in frame from base 1. Trimming leaves V shorter by 2 bases and J shorter by 4 bases, with the junction holding 6 bases beyond the gene matches. The germline V gene specifies WSHSY as CDR1 and SAAADI as CDR2. The TCR sequence derives from a woman aged 50 to 60 with acute or convalescent COVID-19. The chain is made from TRBV10-2 and TRBJ1-4, with 8 bases aligning to TRBD1. The specimen sequenced was peripheral blood. The CDR3 protein is CASSEGQGMSNEKLFF. The DNA is TGCGCCAGCAGTGAGGGACAGGGAATGAGTAATGAAAAACTGTTTTTT.